Below are 2 T cell receptor beta chains sequenced from a single sample in a study of cytomegalovirus exposure and HLA in healthy donors. PCR used 60 Vbeta primers and 13 Jbeta primers. Assay: immunoSEQ multiplex PCR; the TCRdb copy retains only in-frame clones and omits some. This sample has about 220,000 clones, with just over 75% found just once. Sequenced material: PBMCs. The receptors stem from a man aged 18 to 30 in good health and CMV-seronegative.

The chain uses TRBV6-1 and TRBJ1-3; D not certain. In germline, CDR1 is MNHNS, CDR2 SASEGT. Between the trimmed V and J ends, which lost 3 bases and 0 bases, there was a span of 9 bases. This CDR3 is 15 amino acids long. The chain's CDR3 is CASSDATGSGNTIYF. The CDR3 DNA reads TGTGCCAGCAGTGATGCAACGGGCTCTGGAAACACCATATATTTT.

This clone has a single count. The rearrangement joins TRBV28 to TRBJ1-2; D might be TRBD1 (5 bases). V shed 3 bases and J shed 6 bases, with 14 bases lying between them. The CDR3 length is 14 residues. Germline CDR1 reads MDHEN; CDR2 reads SYDVKM. This CDR3 reads CASSLGQGSNGYTF. CDR3 DNA: TGTGCCAGCAGTTTGGGGCAGGGAAGTAATGGCTACACCTTC.